One and the same sample provided the 9 T cell receptor beta chains below, sequenced in a study of blood T cells in healthy people across ages. Primers used in a second PCR of about 6 to 11 cycles were a sample-barcoded 5' primer and a J-beta primer mix. MiXCR was run by TCRdb on the 5' RACE reads, yielding one entry per CDR3 protein. This sample has over a million distinct CDR3 sequences; 40% to 45% occur once, and the top ten carry about 3.8%. The sequencing input was blood. The receptors were gathered from a woman aged 18-35 years in good health.

The chain combines TRBV5-1 with TRBJ2-4; D unclear. The CDR3 loop spans 15 amino acids. The V and J ends lost 10 bases and 15 bases respectively, with 32 bases between them. Germline assignment: CDR1 SGHRS and CDR2 YFSETQ. CDR3 coding DNA: TGCGCCCGCTCCATCATACCTAAAACTCAAGAGACCCGGTACTTC. Its translation is CARSIIPKTQETRYF.

A few counts support this clonotype. The V gene is TRBV7-6, the J gene TRBJ2-1; D might be TRBD1 or TRBD2, each matching 5 bases. Trimming removed 1 base at V and 7 bases at J, with 14 bases between. Germline loops: CDR1 SGHVS, CDR2 FNYEAQ. The length of the CDR3 is 15 residues. CDR3 sequence: CASSLGTRQRNEQFF. The CDR3 DNA reads as TGTGCCAGCAGCTTAGGGACAAGACAGCGGAATGAGCAGTTCTTC.

CDR3 DNA sequence: TGCAGCGTTGACGGACAGGGTGTAGGGGAGACCCAGTACTTC. Encoded protein: CSVDGQGVGETQYF. This chain joins TRBV29-1 and TRBJ2-5; TRBD1 matches 8 bases. The V gene end was trimmed by 3 bases and the J gene end by 5 bases; junction bases not matched to a gene: 8. Germline-derived CDR1 and CDR2 are SQVTM and ANQGSEA. The length of the CDR3 is 14 residues.

V gene TRBV7-8 combines with J gene TRBJ2-6; 7 bases agree with TRBD1. This CDR3 is built from 19 residues. Unmatched junction bases numbered 18, after V lost 8 bases and J lost 2 bases. The germline V gene has CDR1 SGHVS and CDR2 FQNEAQ. The CDR3 DNA follows: TGTGCCAGCCTCTCCCCTCCTAGACAGGGCAATACTGGGGCCAACGTCCTGACTTTC. Its protein product is CASLSPPRQGNTGANVLTF.

The chain recombines TRBV20-1 with TRBJ2-1; 9 bases are shared with TRBD2. The CDR3 is made up of 16 amino acids. The J segment lost 13 bases and the V segment lost 3 bases, leaving 19 bases of the junction unmatched. CDR1 and CDR2 (germline): DFQATT, SNEGSKA (reference sequence). The chain's CDR3 is CSASRTTGLALGTQFF. CDR3 coding DNA: TGCAGTGCTAGCCGAACGACGGGACTAGCTCTTGGGACCCAGTTCTTC.

In its sample, this clonotype was seen many times. The CDR3 DNA is TGTGCCAGCAGCCAGAACACTGAAGCTTTCTTT. Protein sequence: CASSQNTEAFF. V usage is TRBV4-2 and J usage is TRBJ1-1; D uncertain. V lost 3 bases, J lost 1 base, and 0 bases lay in between. The V gene's germline CDR1 is LGHNA and CDR2 YNFKEQ. The CDR3 length is 11 residues.

CDR3 protein: CASSLDTYTQYF. CDR3 DNA: TGCGCCAGCAGCTTGGATACGTATACGCAGTATTTT. The rearrangement joins TRBV5-1 to TRBJ2-3; D unresolved. V was clipped by 0 bases and J by 7 bases, with 6 bases between them. Germline V lookup: CDR1 SGHRS, CDR2 YFSETQ. This CDR3 is built from 12 residues.

This clonotype was seen only a few times. The chain carries TRBV27 and TRBJ2-7, with D possibly matching TRBD2 (5 bases). The germline V gene encodes CDR1 MNHEY and CDR2 SMNVEV (reference sequence). The germline V and J ends were trimmed by 5 bases and 4 bases, with 18 bases remaining between them. CDR3 length: 15 residues. The CDR3 loop reads CASSRTVSGKYEQYF. CDR3 coding DNA: TGTGCCAGCAGTCGAACCGTTTCGGGGAAGTACGAGCAGTACTTC.

This clonotype was seen a few times. The rearrangement joins TRBV2 to TRBJ1-4, with 9 bases lining up with TRBD1. V lost 6 bases and J lost 4; bases outside the gene matches: 3. CDR3 length: 14 residues. Germline V CDR1 and CDR2: SNHLY, FYNNEI. This CDR3 reads CASSADRGNEKLFF. The CDR3 DNA follows: TGTGCCAGCAGCGCGGACAGGGGTAATGAAAAACTGTTTTTT.